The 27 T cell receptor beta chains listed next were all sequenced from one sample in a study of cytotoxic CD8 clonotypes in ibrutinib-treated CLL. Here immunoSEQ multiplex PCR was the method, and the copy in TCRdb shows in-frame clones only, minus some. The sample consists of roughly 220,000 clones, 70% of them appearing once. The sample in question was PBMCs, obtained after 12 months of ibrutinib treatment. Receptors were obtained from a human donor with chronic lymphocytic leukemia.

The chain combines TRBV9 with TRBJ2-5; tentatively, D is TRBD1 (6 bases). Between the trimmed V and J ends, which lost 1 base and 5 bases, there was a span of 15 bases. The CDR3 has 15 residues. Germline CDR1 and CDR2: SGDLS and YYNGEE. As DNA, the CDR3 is TGTGCCAGCAGCGTACAGGGGCTCTGGTGGGAGACCCAGTACTTC. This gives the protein CASSVQGLWWETQYF.

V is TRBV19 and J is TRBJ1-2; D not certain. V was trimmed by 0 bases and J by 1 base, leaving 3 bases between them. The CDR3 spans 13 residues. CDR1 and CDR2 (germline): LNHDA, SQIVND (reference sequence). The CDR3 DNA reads TGTGCCAGTAGTATAGAGGGTAACTATGGCTACACCTTC. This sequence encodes CASSIEGNYGYTF.

The CDR3 sequence is CASSLGQYSYNSPLHF. CDR3 coding DNA: TGCGCCAGCAGCTTAGGGCAGTACTCCTATAATTCACCCCTCCACTTT. V and J are TRBV5-1 and TRBJ1-6; D ambiguous. The CDR3 spans 16 residues. V was cut by 2 bases and J by 0 bases, with 9 bases left in between. CDR1 is SGHRS, CDR2 YFSETQ, per germline. The variable domain in full, completed from reference TRBV5-1 and TRBJ1-6, reads KAGVTQTPRYLIKTRGQQVTLSCSPISGHRSVSWYQQTPGQGLQFLFEYFSETQRNKGNFPGRFSGRQFSNSRSEMNVSTLELGDSALYLCASSLGQYSYNSPLHFGNGTRLTVT.

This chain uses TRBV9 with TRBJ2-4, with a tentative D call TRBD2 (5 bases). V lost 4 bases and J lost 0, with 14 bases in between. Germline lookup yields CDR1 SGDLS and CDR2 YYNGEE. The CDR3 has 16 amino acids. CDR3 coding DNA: TGTGCCAGCAGCCGAGGACTCACGGGAGCCAAAAACATTCAGTACTTC. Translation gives CASSRGLTGAKNIQYF.

The CDR3: CASSQGRLTGEKLFF. The CDR3 bases are TGCGCCAGCAGCCAAGGGCGGCTGACGGGGGAAAAACTGTTTTTT. The rearrangement uses TRBV4-3 and TRBJ1-4; D not certain. Trimming removed 1 base at V and 8 bases at J, with 14 bases between. CDR1 and CDR2 (germline): LGHNA, YSLEER. The length of the CDR3 is 15 residues.

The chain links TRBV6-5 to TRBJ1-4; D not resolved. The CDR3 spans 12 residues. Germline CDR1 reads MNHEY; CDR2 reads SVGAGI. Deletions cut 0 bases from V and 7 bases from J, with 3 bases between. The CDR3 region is CASSYSIEKLFF. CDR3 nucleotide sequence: TGTGCCAGCAGTTACTCGATTGAAAAACTGTTTTTT.

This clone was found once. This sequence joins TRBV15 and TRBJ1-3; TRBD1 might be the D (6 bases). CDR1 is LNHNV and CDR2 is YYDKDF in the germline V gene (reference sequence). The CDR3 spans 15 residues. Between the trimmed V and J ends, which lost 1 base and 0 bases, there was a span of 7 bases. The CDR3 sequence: CATSRGGASGNTIYF. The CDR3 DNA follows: TGTGCCACCAGCAGAGGGGGGGCCTCTGGAAACACCATATATTTT.

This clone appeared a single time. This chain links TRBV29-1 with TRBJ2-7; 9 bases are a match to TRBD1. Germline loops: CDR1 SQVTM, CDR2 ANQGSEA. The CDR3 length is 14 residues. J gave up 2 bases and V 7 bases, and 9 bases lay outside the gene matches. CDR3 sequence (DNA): TGCAGCGGCGCCGAAAGACAGGGGGCCTACGAGCAGTACTTC. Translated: CSGAERQGAYEQYF.

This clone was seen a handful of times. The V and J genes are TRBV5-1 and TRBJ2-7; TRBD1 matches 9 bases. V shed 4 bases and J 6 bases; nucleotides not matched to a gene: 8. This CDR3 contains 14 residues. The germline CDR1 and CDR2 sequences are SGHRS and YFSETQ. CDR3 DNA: TGCGCCAGCAGCAGAACCGGGACAGGGTCCGAGCAGTACTTC. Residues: CASSRTGTGSEQYF.

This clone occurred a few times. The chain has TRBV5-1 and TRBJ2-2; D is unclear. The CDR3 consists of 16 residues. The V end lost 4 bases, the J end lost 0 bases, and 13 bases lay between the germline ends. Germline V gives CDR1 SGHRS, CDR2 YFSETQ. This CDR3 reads CASSPLFNTNTGELFF. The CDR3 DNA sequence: TGCGCCAGCAGCCCCCTATTTAACACGAACACCGGGGAGCTGTTTTTT.

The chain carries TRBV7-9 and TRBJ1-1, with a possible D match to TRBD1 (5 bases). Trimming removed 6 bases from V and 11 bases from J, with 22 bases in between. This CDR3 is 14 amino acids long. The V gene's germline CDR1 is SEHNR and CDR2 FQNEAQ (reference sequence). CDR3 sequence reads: CASSPRGTYSDAFF. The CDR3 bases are TGTGCCAGCAGTCCGCGGGGCACCTATTCCGACGCTTTCTTT.

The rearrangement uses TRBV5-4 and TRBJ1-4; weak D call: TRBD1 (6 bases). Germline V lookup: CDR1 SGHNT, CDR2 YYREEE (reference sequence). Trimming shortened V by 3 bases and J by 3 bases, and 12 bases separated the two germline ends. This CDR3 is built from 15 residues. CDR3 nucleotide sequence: TGTGCCAGCAGCTCCTACAGGGCGCCTAATGAAAAACTGTTTTTT. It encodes CASSSYRAPNEKLFF.

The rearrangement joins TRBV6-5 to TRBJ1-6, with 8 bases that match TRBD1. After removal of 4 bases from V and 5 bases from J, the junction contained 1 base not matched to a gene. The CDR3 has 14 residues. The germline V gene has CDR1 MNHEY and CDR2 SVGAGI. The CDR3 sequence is CASSSTGDNSPLHF. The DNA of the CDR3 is TGTGCCAGCAGTTCGACAGGGGATAATTCACCCCTCCACTTT.

Here the CDR3 reads CASSPRLWGDTQYF. CDR3 in DNA: TGTGCCAGCAGCCCCCGACTCTGGGGGGATACGCAGTATTTT. The rearrangement uses TRBV11-2 and TRBJ2-3; tentatively, D is TRBD1 or TRBD2 (5 bases each). CDR1 is SGHAT and CDR2 is FQNNGV in the germline V gene. This CDR3 has 14 residues. V was trimmed by 5 bases and J by 6 bases, leaving 15 bases between them.

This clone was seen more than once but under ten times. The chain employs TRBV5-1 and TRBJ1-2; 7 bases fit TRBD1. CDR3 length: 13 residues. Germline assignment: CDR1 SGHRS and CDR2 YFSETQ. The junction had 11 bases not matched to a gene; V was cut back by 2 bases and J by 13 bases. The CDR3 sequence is CASSFTERTGSTF. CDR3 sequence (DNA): TGCGCCAGCAGCTTTACTGAACGGACAGGAAGCACCTTC.

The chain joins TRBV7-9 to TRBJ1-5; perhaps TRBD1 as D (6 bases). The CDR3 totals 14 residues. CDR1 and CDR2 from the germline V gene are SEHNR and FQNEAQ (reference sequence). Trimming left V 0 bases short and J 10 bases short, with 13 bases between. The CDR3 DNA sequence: TGTGCCAGCAGCTTAGCACAGGGCGGGGACCCCCAGCATTTT. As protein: CASSLAQGGDPQHF.

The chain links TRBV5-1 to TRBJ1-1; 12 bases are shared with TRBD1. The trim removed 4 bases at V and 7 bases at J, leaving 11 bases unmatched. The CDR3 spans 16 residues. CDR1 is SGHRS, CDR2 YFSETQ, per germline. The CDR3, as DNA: TGCGCCAGCAGCCTCCTGGGGGACAGGGGGCGTGGTGAAGCTTTCTTT. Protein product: CASSLLGDRGRGEAFF. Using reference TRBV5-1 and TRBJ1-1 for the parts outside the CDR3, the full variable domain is KAGVTQTPRYLIKTRGQQVTLSCSPISGHRSVSWYQQTPGQGLQFLFEYFSETQRNKGNFPGRFSGRQFSNSRSEMNVSTLELGDSALYLCASSLLGDRGRGEAFFGQGTRLTVV.

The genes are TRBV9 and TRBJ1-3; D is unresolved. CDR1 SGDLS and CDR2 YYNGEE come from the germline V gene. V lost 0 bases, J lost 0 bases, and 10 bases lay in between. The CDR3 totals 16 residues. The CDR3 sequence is CASSVGRPSSGNTIYF. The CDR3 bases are TGTGCCAGCAGCGTAGGCAGGCCCAGCTCTGGAAACACCATATATTTT. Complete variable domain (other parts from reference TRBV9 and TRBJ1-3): DSGVTQTPKHLITATGQRVTLRCSPRSGDLSVYWYQQSLDQGLQFLIQYYNGEERAKGNILERFSAQQFPDLHSELNLSSLELGDSALYFCASSVGRPSSGNTIYFGEGSWLTVV.

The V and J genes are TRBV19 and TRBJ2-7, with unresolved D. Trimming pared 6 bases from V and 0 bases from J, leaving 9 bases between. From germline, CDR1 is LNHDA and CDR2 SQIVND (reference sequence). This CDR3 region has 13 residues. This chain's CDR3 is CASRSGSSYEQYF. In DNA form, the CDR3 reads TGTGCCAGTAGATCCGGTTCCTCCTACGAGCAGTACTTC.

The CDR3 region is CSARDPYGYTF. The CDR3 DNA follows: TGCAGTGCTAGAGATCCCTATGGCTACACCTTC. J is TRBJ1-2 and V is TRBV20-1; D is uncertain. The V and J ends lost 0 bases and 4 bases respectively, with 3 bases between them. Germline assignment: CDR1 DFQATT and CDR2 SNEGSKA (reference sequence). The length of the CDR3 is 11 residues.

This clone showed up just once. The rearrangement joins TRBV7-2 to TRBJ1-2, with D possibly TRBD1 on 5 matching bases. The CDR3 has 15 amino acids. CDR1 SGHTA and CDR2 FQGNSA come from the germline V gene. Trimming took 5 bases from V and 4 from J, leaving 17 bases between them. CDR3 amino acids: CASSTTPLGTYGYTF. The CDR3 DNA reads TGTGCCAGCAGCACAACTCCTCTAGGGACCTATGGCTACACCTTC.

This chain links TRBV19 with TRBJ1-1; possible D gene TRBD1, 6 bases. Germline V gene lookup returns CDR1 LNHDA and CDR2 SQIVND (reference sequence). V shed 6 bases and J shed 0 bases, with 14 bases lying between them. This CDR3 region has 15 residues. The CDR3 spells CASSLPGVMNTEAFF. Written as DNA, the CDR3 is TGTGCCAGTAGCCTTCCAGGGGTCATGAACACTGAAGCTTTCTTT.

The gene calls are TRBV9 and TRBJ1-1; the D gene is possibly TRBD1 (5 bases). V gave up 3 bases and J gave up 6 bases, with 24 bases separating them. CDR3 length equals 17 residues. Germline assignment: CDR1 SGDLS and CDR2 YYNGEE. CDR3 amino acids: CASSETMVGSGRPEAFF. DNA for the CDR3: TGTGCCAGCAGCGAAACGATGGTTGGATCAGGGAGGCCTGAAGCTTTCTTT. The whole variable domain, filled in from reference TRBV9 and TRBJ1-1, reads DSGVTQTPKHLITATGQRVTLRCSPRSGDLSVYWYQQSLDQGLQFLIQYYNGEERAKGNILERFSAQQFPDLHSELNLSSLELGDSALYFCASSETMVGSGRPEAFFGQGTRLTVV.

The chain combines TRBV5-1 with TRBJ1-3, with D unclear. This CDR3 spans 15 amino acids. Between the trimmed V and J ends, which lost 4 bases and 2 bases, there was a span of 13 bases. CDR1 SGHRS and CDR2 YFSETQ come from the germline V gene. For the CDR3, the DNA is TGCGCCAGCAGCCTAGAGGGTGAACCTGGAAACACCATATATTTT. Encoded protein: CASSLEGEPGNTIYF.

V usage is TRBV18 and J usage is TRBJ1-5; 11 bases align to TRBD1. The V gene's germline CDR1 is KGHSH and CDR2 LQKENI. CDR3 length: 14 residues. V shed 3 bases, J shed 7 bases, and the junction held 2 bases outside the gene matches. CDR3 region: CASSPDRGQQPQHF. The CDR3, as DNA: TGTGCCAGCTCACCGGACAGGGGGCAACAGCCCCAGCATTTT.

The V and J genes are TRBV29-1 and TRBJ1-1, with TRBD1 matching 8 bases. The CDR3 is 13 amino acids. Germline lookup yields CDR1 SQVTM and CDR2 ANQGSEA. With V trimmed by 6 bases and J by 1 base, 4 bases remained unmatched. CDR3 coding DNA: TGCAGCGTAACAGGGGGAAAGAACACTGAAGCTTTCTTT. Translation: CSVTGGKNTEAFF.

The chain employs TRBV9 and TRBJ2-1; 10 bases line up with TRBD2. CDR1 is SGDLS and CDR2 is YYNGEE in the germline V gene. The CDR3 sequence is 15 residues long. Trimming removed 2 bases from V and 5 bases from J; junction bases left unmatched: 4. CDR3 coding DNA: TGTGCCAGCAGCGTTCCACTAGCGGGGCACAATGAGCAGTTCTTC. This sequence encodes CASSVPLAGHNEQFF.